A single sample is the source of the 30 T cell receptor beta chains below, sequenced in a study of shared clonotypes between healthy human individuals. CD45RO-negative, CCR7-positively selected cells formed the naive CD8 fraction, excluding terminally differentiated effector memory CD45RA+ cells. Method: immunoSEQ multiplex PCR; TCRdb's copy keeps in-frame clones and lacks some. The sample lists around 1.9 million clones; roughly 91% were seen once. What was sequenced was naive CD8+ T cells from PBMCs. The receptors originated from a man between 18 and 29 years old in good health. Some clones in this sample may be carry-over from other donors' samples.

The chain links TRBV7-8 to TRBJ2-7; the match to TRBD1 covers 9 bases. The V gene end was trimmed by 4 bases and the J gene end by 5 bases; junction bases not matched to a gene: 9. Germline V gives CDR1 SGHVS, CDR2 FQNEAQ. The CDR3 length is 15 residues. The DNA for the CDR3 is TGTGCCAGCAGCTCAAGGGACAGGGAGACCCACGAGCAGTACTTC. Amino acids: CASSSRDRETHEQYF.

The gene calls are TRBV6-1 and TRBJ2-7; tentatively, D is TRBD1 (6 bases). Per the germline V gene, CDR1 is MNHNS and CDR2 is SASEGT. This CDR3 is 13 amino acids long. V lost 5 bases, J lost 4 bases, and 12 bases lay in between. The CDR3 DNA reads TGTGCCAGCAGTACCGGGACAAATTACGAGCAGTACTTC. It is translated as CASSTGTNYEQYF.

The CDR3 DNA sequence: TGTGCCAGCAGCTTACCCACAGGGGAGGGCTATGGCTACACCTTC. Translation gives CASSLPTGEGYGYTF. The genes are TRBV7-9 and TRBJ1-2, with 7 positions matching TRBD1. Trimming removed 2 bases from V and 4 bases from J; junction bases left unmatched: 7. The CDR3 is 15 residues long. Germline lookup yields CDR1 SEHNR and CDR2 FQNEAQ (reference sequence).

The rearrangement joins TRBV30 to TRBJ2-2; the D is unclear. CDR1 is GTSNPN and CDR2 is SVGIG in the germline V gene (reference sequence). The CDR3 is made up of 16 amino acids. Deletions cut 0 bases from V and 3 bases from J, with 14 bases between. The CDR3 DNA follows: TGTGCCTGGAGTGTACTCCTCCCAGGTCACACCGGGGAGCTGTTTTTT. Translation gives CAWSVLLPGHTGELFF. The entire variable domain, with the rest obtained from reference TRBV30 and TRBJ2-2, is as follows: SQTIHQWPATLVQPVGSPLSLECTVEGTSNPNLYWYRQAAGRGLQLLFYSVGIGQISSEVPQNLSASRPQDRQFILSSKKLLLSDSGFYLCAWSVLLPGHTGELFFGEGSRLTVL.

CDR3 sequence (DNA): TGTGCCAGCAGTTACGCCCGGGACATCTATGGCTACACCTTC. This encodes CASSYARDIYGYTF. The chain recombines TRBV28 with TRBJ1-2; tentative D call: TRBD1 (6 bases). The CDR3 is 14 amino acids. Germline CDR1 is MDHEN and CDR2 is SYDVKM. V shed 4 bases and J shed 4 bases, with 13 bases lying between them.

The genes are TRBV19 and TRBJ1-1; D call uncertain. Germline-derived CDR1 and CDR2 are LNHDA and SQIVND (reference sequence). The CDR3 extends over 14 amino acids. Trimming stripped 3 bases from V and 2 bases from J, with 10 bases between. The CDR3 coding sequence is TGTGCCAGTAGTATTCTGGAGTCCAACACTGAAGCTTTCTTT. Translating it yields CASSILESNTEAFF.

Points on this clone: The same CDR3 also results from other DNA sequences found in this sample. The V and J genes are TRBV28 and TRBJ2-2; tentatively, D is TRBD1 (6 bases). The CDR3 covers 15 residues. V lost 3 bases and J 3 bases, leaving 11 bases between the germline ends. CDR1 and CDR2 (germline): MDHEN, SYDVKM. In DNA, the CDR3 is TGTGCCAGCAGTTTGGGGCAGGGGCACACCGGGGAGCTGTTTTTT. Residues: CASSLGQGHTGELFF.

This sequence joins TRBV6-1 and TRBJ2-5, with D uncertain. This CDR3 spans 10 amino acids. Trimming cost V 3 bases and J 7 bases, with 3 bases left between them. In germline, CDR1 is MNHNS, CDR2 SASEGT. The chain's CDR3 is CASSDGTQYF. CDR3 nucleotides: TGTGCCAGCAGTGACGGGACCCAGTACTTC.

The rearrangement uses TRBV4-3 and TRBJ2-1; TRBD2 matches at 8 bases. The CDR3 length is 21 residues. With 4 bases clipped from V and 5 bases from J, the junction kept 25 bases outside the gene matches. Germline V gene lookup returns CDR1 LGHNA and CDR2 YSLEER. CDR3 nucleotides: TGCGCCAGCAGCCTTAGTTTAGGGGGACTAGAACTCTCTCGGGAAAACAATGAGCAGTTCTTC. It translates to CASSLSLGGLELSRENNEQFF.

The chain couples TRBV6-6 to TRBJ2-7; TRBD1 aligns across 8 bases. This CDR3 region has 15 residues. The V gene end was trimmed by 2 bases and the J gene end by 4 bases; junction bases not matched to a gene: 7. Per germline, CDR1 MNHNY and CDR2 SVGAGI (reference sequence). Written as DNA, the CDR3 is TGTGCCAGCAGTTACCACCCGGACAGGGAGTACGAGCAGTACTTC. Protein sequence: CASSYHPDREYEQYF.

The rearrangement uses TRBV15 and TRBJ1-2; D not certain. Germline V CDR1 and CDR2: LNHNV, YYDKDF (reference sequence). Trimming took off 0 bases at V and 4 bases at J, with 12 bases between the two ends. The CDR3 consists of 15 residues. The CDR3 DNA reads as TGTGCCACCAGCAGAGATACCTCTGGAGGCTATGGCTACACCTTC. Residues: CATSRDTSGGYGYTF.

A note on this clone: This same CDR3 is encoded by further DNA sequences in the sample. CDR3 nucleotide sequence: TGTGCCAGCAGCTTCTTGGGAAACGAGCAGTACTTC. Amino acid sequence: CASSFLGNEQYF. The chain uses TRBV5-6 and TRBJ2-7; D gene ambiguous. From germline, CDR1 is SGHDT and CDR2 YYEEEE. This CDR3 spans 12 amino acids. Trimming stripped 2 bases from V and 5 bases from J, with 8 bases between.

The rearrangement links TRBV11-2 to TRBJ2-1, with D tentatively TRBD1 (5 bases). V was trimmed by 5 bases and J by 0 bases, leaving 14 bases between them. Germline V lookup: CDR1 SGHAT, CDR2 FQNNGV. This CDR3 contains 16 residues. CDR3 nucleotide sequence: TGTGCCAGCAGCCCCCGGACACCGAGCTCCTACAATGAGCAGTTCTTC. This encodes CASSPRTPSSYNEQFF.

This rearrangement joins TRBV11-2 to TRBJ2-1, with 9 bases identical to TRBD2. Germline V gives CDR1 SGHAT, CDR2 FQNNGV. Trimming removed 5 bases from V and 10 bases from J; junction bases left unmatched: 9. The CDR3 has 14 amino acids. CDR3 loop: CASSPSPLAGEQFF. For the CDR3, the DNA is TGTGCCAGCAGCCCCTCACCACTAGCGGGCGAGCAGTTCTTC.

Written as DNA, the CDR3 is TGTGCCAGCAGTGAAAGGGACTTAGTTTCAACTAATGAAAAACTGTTTTTT. It translates to CASSERDLVSTNEKLFF. The chain uses TRBV2 and TRBJ1-4, with D possibly TRBD1 on 5 matching bases. The germline V gene encodes CDR1 SNHLY and CDR2 FYNNEI. V was pared by 2 bases and J by 0 bases, with 13 bases between. This CDR3 is 17 amino acids long.

The rearrangement joins TRBV27 to TRBJ1-2, with D perhaps matching TRBD1 (5 bases). Germline CDR1 reads MNHEY; CDR2 reads SMNVEV (reference sequence). The CDR3 covers 17 residues. V was trimmed by 5 bases and J by 3 bases, leaving 22 bases between them. The CDR3 loop reads CASSQHNFGTEYYGYTF. In nucleotides, the CDR3 is TGTGCCAGCAGTCAACACAACTTTGGGACGGAGTACTATGGCTACACCTTC.

Points on this clone: Other DNA sequences of this sample code for an identical CDR3. This CDR3 is CASSVGSGSSYEQYF. As DNA, the CDR3 is TGTGCCAGCAGCGTAGGGAGCGGGAGTTCCTACGAGCAGTACTTC. This chain connects TRBV9 to TRBJ2-7, with 8 bases that match TRBD2. V lost 0 bases to trimming and J lost 1 base; unmatched junction nucleotides: 3. The CDR3 is made up of 15 amino acids. Per germline, CDR1 SGDLS and CDR2 YYNGEE.

The chain couples TRBV7-8 to TRBJ1-4; 8 bases align to TRBD1. This CDR3 region has 17 residues. V lost 1 base and J lost 7; bases outside the gene matches: 11. Looked up from germline, CDR1 is SGHVS and CDR2 is FQNEAQ. CDR3: CASSLVRGLPKSEKLFF. As DNA, the CDR3 is TGTGCCAGCAGCTTAGTCAGGGGGCTCCCGAAGAGTGAAAAACTGTTTTTT.

J is TRBJ1-2 and V is TRBV10-3; D gene uncertain. Germline V gene lookup returns CDR1 ENHRY and CDR2 SYGVKD. Between the trimmed V and J ends, which lost 2 bases and 2 bases, there was a span of 9 bases. The CDR3 covers 14 residues. The CDR3 spells CAISEDGPNYGYTF. CDR3 DNA sequence: TGTGCCATCAGTGAGGACGGACCAAACTATGGCTACACCTTC.

The V gene is TRBV10-3, the J gene TRBJ1-5; D not certain. CDR1 is ENHRY and CDR2 is SYGVKD in the germline V gene. V was shortened by 10 bases and J by 0 bases, with 19 bases between the two germline ends. This CDR3 comprises 16 residues. CDR3 nucleotide sequence: TGTGCCACCGGGGTACAGCGAGTAAATAGCAATCAGCCCCAGCATTTT. Translated: CATGVQRVNSNQPQHF.

This rearrangement joins TRBV7-9 to TRBJ2-3; 8 bases are a match to TRBD1. From germline, CDR1 is SEHNR and CDR2 FQNEAQ (reference sequence). This CDR3 region has 16 residues. The ends lost 6 bases at V and 3 bases at J; junction bases unmatched: 11. CDR3 sequence: CASSLTTGGITDTQYF. The CDR3 DNA sequence: TGTGCCAGCAGTCTAACAACAGGGGGAATAACAGATACGCAGTATTTT.

J is TRBJ2-3 and V is TRBV19; D could derive from TRBD1 or TRBD2 (5 bases each). The V end lost 6 bases, the J end lost 1 base, and 23 bases lay between the germline ends. Per germline, CDR1 LNHDA and CDR2 SQIVND (reference sequence). The CDR3 has 18 amino acids. The CDR3 nucleotides read TGTGCCAGTAGCTCCCGAGCGGTGGGGCGGAGAGGCACAGATACGCAGTATTTT. Protein product: CASSSRAVGRRGTDTQYF.

The rearrangement links TRBV7-2 to TRBJ2-6; the match to TRBD1 covers 9 bases. This CDR3 has 18 residues. The V segment lost 1 base and the J segment 4 bases; nucleotides outside the gene matches: 8. The germline CDR1 and CDR2 sequences are SGHTA and FQGNSA. The DNA of the CDR3 is TGTGCCAGCAGCTTAGATAGGGACAGGGTCTCCGGGGCCAACGTCCTGACTTTC. This codes for CASSLDRDRVSGANVLTF.

The chain joins TRBV9 to TRBJ2-1; 11 bases are a match to TRBD2. With V trimmed by 0 bases and J by 9 bases, 8 bases remained unmatched. Germline V gene data show CDR1 as SGDLS and CDR2 as YYNGEE. The CDR3 runs to 16 residues. The CDR3 sequence: CASSVGVAGGPGEQFF. The DNA for the CDR3 is TGTGCCAGCAGCGTAGGCGTAGCGGGAGGGCCTGGTGAGCAGTTCTTC.

Only one count was recorded for this clone. The V gene is TRBV6-1, the J gene TRBJ1-5; the D is unclear. Germline-derived CDR1 and CDR2 are MNHNS and SASEGT. The CDR3 is 13 amino acids. Trimming took 7 bases from V and 9 from J, leaving 16 bases between them. The CDR3 region is CASMSGSDRPQHF. In nucleotides, the CDR3 is TGTGCCAGCATGTCCGGTTCGGATCGGCCCCAGCATTTT.

On this clone itself: At one end the junction does not follow the germline gene, possibly because of a read error. This rearrangement joins TRBV6-6 to TRBJ2-2; no definite D call. Germline CDR1 and CDR2: MNHNY and SVGAGI (reference sequence). The CDR3 spans 11 residues. The CDR3 DNA is TGTGCCAGCAGTAACTCCGGGGAGCTGTTTTTT. This translates into CASSNSGELFF.

The chain employs TRBV27 and TRBJ1-3; D gene unclear. The CDR3 is made up of 14 amino acids. CDR1 and CDR2 (germline): MNHEY, SMNVEV (reference sequence). V lost 2 bases and J lost 3, with 8 bases in between. For the CDR3, the DNA is TGTGCCAGCAGTTTAGCCTCCTTTGGAAACACCATATATTTT. This sequence encodes CASSLASFGNTIYF.

The chain recombines TRBV7-8 with TRBJ1-4, with unresolved D. The CDR3 runs to 15 residues. Per the germline V gene, CDR1 is SGHVS and CDR2 is FQNEAQ. With 5 bases removed from V and 8 bases from J, the gap between germline ends came to 18 bases. In nucleotides, the CDR3 is TGTGCCAGCAGCCTAAAATTAGGACTCGGAGAAAAACTGTTTTTT. This codes for CASSLKLGLGEKLFF.

This clone was seen a handful of times. The sample carries other DNA sequences with the same CDR3. The chain has TRBV19 and TRBJ1-1, with a tentative D call TRBD1 (6 bases). The CDR3 contains 12 residues. Deletions cut 4 bases from V and 3 bases from J, with 6 bases between. Germline V gives CDR1 LNHDA, CDR2 SQIVND (reference sequence). CDR3: CASSTGDTEAFF. DNA of the CDR3: TGTGCCAGTAGTACAGGGGACACTGAAGCTTTCTTT.

V usage is TRBV7-8 and J usage is TRBJ2-7; D perhaps matches TRBD2 (5 bases). V dropped 1 base and J dropped 0 bases, with 10 bases sitting between them. The germline CDR1 and CDR2 sequences are SGHVS and FQNEAQ. CDR3 length equals 15 residues. CDR3 sequence reads: CASSLGGPSSYEQYF. DNA of the CDR3: TGTGCCAGCAGCTTAGGAGGGCCTAGCTCCTACGAGCAGTACTTC.